Listed below are T cell receptor beta chains from one sample, sequenced in a study of neurological immune-mediated disorders. Each CDR3 protein is one row after TCRdb ran MiXCR on the 5' RACE reads. The repertoire has some 45,000 distinct CDR3 sequences, about an eighth of them found once; the top ten carry 4.5% to 5.5%. Sequenced input: PBMCs. The receptors derive from a male donor with HTLV-1-associated myelopathy (HAM/TSP). Both conserved end residues are part of each CDR3. A D gene is named only where the DNA matches it firmly. For some rows the clone size is stated as once, few or many, or as a class when expanded; others skip it.

CDR3aa: CASSLHGQVGGYTF
CDR3nt: TGTGCCAGCAGTTTGCACGGACAGGTGGGCGGCTACACCTTC
len: 14
d_gene: TRBD1
abundance: many
j_gene: TRBJ1-2
v_gene: TRBV12-3/TRBV12-4

CDR3aa: CASTRTGWNTEAFF
CDR3nt: TGTGCCAGCACGAGGACAGGATGGAACACTGAAGCTTTCTTT
len: 14
d_gene: TRBD1
abundance: once
j_gene: TRBJ1-1
v_gene: TRBV12-3/TRBV12-4

CDR3aa: CASSSLRQGYGYTF
CDR3nt: TGTGCCAGCAGCTCCTTAAGGCAGGGCTACGGCTACACCTTC
len: 14
d_gene: NA
abundance: many
j_gene: TRBJ1-2
v_gene: TRBV7-2

CDR3aa: CASSRQYTEAFF
CDR3nt: TGTGCCAGCAGTAGACAGTACACTGAAGCTTTCTTT
len: 12
d_gene: NA
abundance: many
j_gene: TRBJ1-1
v_gene: TRBV2

CDR3aa: CSARVEGLQETQYF
CDR3nt: TGCAGTGCTAGAGTGGAGGGTCTACAAGAGACCCAGTACTTC
len: 14
d_gene: NA
abundance: many
j_gene: TRBJ2-5
v_gene: TRBV20-1

CDR3aa: CASSLVRGDTDTQYF
CDR3nt: TGCGCCAGCAGCTTGGTTCGAGGAGACACAGATACGCAGTATTTT
len: 15
d_gene: NA
abundance: many
j_gene: TRBJ2-3
v_gene: TRBV5-1

CDR3aa: CASSYEIPGQINSPLHF
CDR3nt: TGTGCCAGCAGTTACGAGATCCCAGGACAGATAAATTCACCCCTCCACTTT
len: 17
d_gene: NA
abundance: NA
j_gene: TRBJ1-6
v_gene: TRBV6-5

CDR3aa: CASSLTGTGGTEAFF
CDR3nt: TGCGCCAGCAGCTTGACCGGGACGGGAGGGACTGAAGCTTTCTTT
len: 15
d_gene: NA
abundance: many
j_gene: TRBJ1-1
v_gene: TRBV5-1

CDR3aa: CASSQTAAKYF
CDR3nt: TGTGCCAGCAGCCAAACGGCGGCCAAGTACTTC
len: 11
d_gene: NA
abundance: few
j_gene: TRBJ2-5
v_gene: TRBV3-1

CDR3aa: CASSQEMGWRDQPQHF
CDR3nt: TGTGCCAGCAGCCAGGAGATGGGTTGGAGGGATCAGCCCCAGCATTTT
len: 16
d_gene: NA
abundance: many
j_gene: TRBJ1-5
v_gene: TRBV7-2

CDR3aa: CAISDLGISNQRQHF
CDR3nt: TGTGCCATCAGTGACCTAGGAATAAGTAATCAGCGCCAGCATTTT
len: 15
d_gene: NA
abundance: NA
j_gene: TRBJ1-5
v_gene: TRBV10-3

CDR3aa: CSASAWESYEQYF
CDR3nt: TGCAGTGCTTCGGCCTGGGAATCCTACGAGCAGTACTTC
len: 13
d_gene: NA
abundance: many
j_gene: TRBJ2-7
v_gene: TRBV20-1

CDR3aa: CASSSPSTDTQYF
CDR3nt: TGTGCCAGCAGCTCCCCTAGCACAGATACGCAGTATTTT
len: 13
d_gene: NA
abundance: few
j_gene: TRBJ2-3
v_gene: TRBV7-8

CDR3aa: CASSFGWLAGGNPEETQYF
CDR3nt: TGTGCCAGCAGCTTTGGTTGGCTAGCGGGGGGGAACCCCGAAGAGACCCAGTACTTC
len: 19
d_gene: TRBD2
abundance: many
j_gene: TRBJ2-5
v_gene: TRBV11-2

CDR3aa: CASSLGPKYNEQFF
CDR3nt: TGTGCCAGCAGCTTGGGGCCGAAATACAATGAGCAGTTCTTC
len: 14
d_gene: NA
abundance: many
j_gene: TRBJ2-1
v_gene: TRBV5-6

CDR3aa: CSASPLGGGISYEPYF
CDR3nt: TGCAGTGCTAGCCCCCTTGGAGGGGGAATCTCTTACGAGCCGTACTTC
len: 16
d_gene: NA
abundance: NA
j_gene: TRBJ2-7
v_gene: TRBV20-1

CDR3aa: CASSLVMRGAGNQPQHF
CDR3nt: TGTGCCAGCAGCTTAGTAATGAGGGGGGCGGGCAATCAGCCCCAGCATTTT
len: 17
d_gene: NA
abundance: many
j_gene: TRBJ1-5
v_gene: TRBV7-2

CDR3aa: CASSFRAQNTQYF
CDR3nt: TGTGCCAGCAGCTTTCGAGCGCAGAATACGCAGTATTTT
len: 13
d_gene: NA
abundance: many
j_gene: TRBJ2-3
v_gene: TRBV11-3

CDR3aa: CSAARQETQYF
CDR3nt: TGCAGTGCCGCGCGGCAAGAGACCCAGTACTTC
len: 11
d_gene: NA
abundance: many
j_gene: TRBJ2-5
v_gene: TRBV20-1

CDR3aa: CASSESHANTEAFF
CDR3nt: TGCGCCAGCAGTGAGTCCCACGCGAACACTGAAGCTTTCTTT
len: 14
d_gene: NA
abundance: NA
j_gene: TRBJ1-1
v_gene: TRBV10-2

CDR3aa: CASSLGRTSGNTIYF
CDR3nt: TGCGCCAGCAGCTTGGGCCGAACCTCTGGAAACACCATATATTTT
len: 15
d_gene: NA
abundance: many
j_gene: TRBJ1-3
v_gene: TRBV5-1

CDR3aa: CTSTEVQVLYNEQFF
CDR3nt: TGTACCAGCACCGAGGTTCAGGTCCTATACAATGAGCAGTTCTTC
len: 15
d_gene: NA
abundance: NA
j_gene: TRBJ2-1
v_gene: TRBV7-9

CDR3aa: CAISGPATGGAYNEQFF
CDR3nt: TGTGCCATCAGTGGCCCGGCGACAGGGGGCGCCTACAATGAGCAGTTCTTC
len: 17
d_gene: TRBD1
abundance: many
j_gene: TRBJ2-1
v_gene: TRBV10-3

CDR3aa: CASSIGLQETQYF
CDR3nt: TGCGCCAGCAGCATTGGACTACAAGAGACCCAGTACTTC
len: 13
d_gene: NA
abundance: many
j_gene: TRBJ2-5
v_gene: TRBV5-1

CDR3aa: CASSLSGLFKSSGANVLTF
CDR3nt: TGCGCCAGCAGCTTGTCCGGACTTTTTAAGAGCTCTGGGGCCAACGTCCTGACTTTC
len: 19
d_gene: NA
abundance: many
j_gene: TRBJ2-6
v_gene: TRBV5-1

CDR3aa: CASSLGLQEKLFF
CDR3nt: TGCGCCAGCAGCTTGGGACTGCAAGAAAAACTGTTTTTT
len: 13
d_gene: NA
abundance: many
j_gene: TRBJ1-4
v_gene: TRBV5-1

CDR3aa: CASSVGQGYGYTF
CDR3nt: TGTGCCAGCAGCGTAGGACAGGGCTATGGCTACACCTTC
len: 13
d_gene: TRBD1
abundance: many
j_gene: TRBJ1-2
v_gene: TRBV9

CDR3aa: CASRATGVNSPLHF
CDR3nt: TGTGCCAGCAGAGCGACAGGGGTCAATTCACCCCTCCACTTT
len: 14
d_gene: TRBD1
abundance: many
j_gene: TRBJ1-6
v_gene: TRBV7-9

CDR3aa: CASSLEFGKRTEAFF
CDR3nt: TGCGCCAGCAGCTTGGAATTTGGGAAAAGGACTGAAGCTTTCTTT
len: 15
d_gene: NA
abundance: NA
j_gene: TRBJ1-1
v_gene: TRBV5-1

CDR3aa: CASSQDPSWGRGETQYF
CDR3nt: TGTGCCAGCAGCCAAGACCCGTCATGGGGGCGGGGGGAGACCCAGTACTTC
len: 17
d_gene: NA
abundance: many
j_gene: TRBJ2-5
v_gene: TRBV4-2

CDR3aa: CASSRTGRGTEAFF
CDR3nt: TGTGCCAGCAGCCGGACAGGGAGGGGGACTGAAGCTTTCTTT
len: 14
d_gene: TRBD1
abundance: many
j_gene: TRBJ1-1
v_gene: TRBV12-3/TRBV12-4

CDR3aa: CASSGKRTQFSNQPQHF
CDR3nt: TGTGCCAGCAGCGGAAAACGGACTCAATTTAGCAATCAGCCCCAGCATTTT
len: 17
d_gene: NA
abundance: many
j_gene: TRBJ1-5
v_gene: TRBV7-8

CDR3aa: CASRPGRISDTQYF
CDR3nt: TGCGCCAGCAGGCCGGGGAGAATTAGCGATACGCAGTATTTT
len: 14
d_gene: NA
abundance: NA
j_gene: TRBJ2-3
v_gene: TRBV5-1

CDR3aa: CASGPGQGIGDNEQFF
CDR3nt: TGTGCTAGTGGTCCCGGACAGGGCATTGGAGACAATGAGCAGTTCTTC
len: 16
d_gene: TRBD1
abundance: many
j_gene: TRBJ2-1
v_gene: TRBV12-5

CDR3aa: CASSFNGRYTGELFF
CDR3nt: TGTGCCAGCAGTTTTAATGGGAGGTACACCGGGGAGCTGTTTTTT
len: 15
d_gene: NA
abundance: many
j_gene: TRBJ2-2
v_gene: TRBV12-3/TRBV12-4

CDR3aa: CASSPANRDTQYF
CDR3nt: TGTGCCAGCTCACCAGCTAACAGAGATACGCAGTATTTT
len: 13
d_gene: NA
abundance: many
j_gene: TRBJ2-3
v_gene: TRBV18

CDR3aa: CASSFYICSARDPSETGIEQYF
CDR3nt: NA
len: 22
d_gene: NA
abundance: once
j_gene: TRBJ2-7
v_gene: TRBV5-1

CDR3aa: CSARGFTDTQYF
CDR3nt: TGCAGTGCTAGGGGTTTTACAGATACGCAGTATTTT
len: 12
d_gene: NA
abundance: many
j_gene: TRBJ2-3
v_gene: TRBV20-1

CDR3aa: CSAKDSHNEKLFF
CDR3nt: TGCAGTGCTAAGGACAGCCATAATGAAAAACTGTTTTTT
len: 13
d_gene: NA
abundance: many
j_gene: TRBJ1-4
v_gene: TRBV20-1